What follows are 16 T cell receptor beta chains derived from one specimen sequenced in a study of OX40 agonist ivuxolimab in advanced cancers. Here immunoSEQ multiplex PCR was the method, and the copy in TCRdb shows in-frame clones only, minus some. Here the sample spans fewer than 100,000 clones, approximately 86% being singletons. The specimen was CD4+ or CD8+ T cells sorted from blood, collected in a trial of the OX40 agonist ivuxolimab. These receptors were obtained from an adult with an advanced solid tumor such as melanoma, head and neck, liver or kidney cancer.

This chain joins TRBV11-2 and TRBJ2-5, with D tentatively TRBD1 (6 bases). Germline V gives CDR1 SGHAT, CDR2 FQNNGV. Trimming left V 5 bases short and J 2 bases short, with 9 bases between. The CDR3 runs to 13 residues. The CDR3 DNA reads as TGTGCCAGCAGCCTAGGACAGCAAGAGACCCAGTACTTC. This sequence encodes CASSLGQQETQYF.

The chain carries TRBV6-5 and TRBJ1-5; the D is unclear. This CDR3 region has 14 residues. Germline V lookup: CDR1 MNHEY, CDR2 SVGAGI. Between the trimmed V and J ends, which lost 8 bases and 0 bases, there was a span of 11 bases. This chain's CDR3 is CASRAFTSNQPQHF. The CDR3 DNA reads TGTGCCAGCCGGGCCTTTACTAGCAATCAGCCCCAGCATTTT.

This chain connects TRBV6-5 to TRBJ2-4; perhaps TRBD1 as D (7 bases). The germline gives CDR1 MNHEY, CDR2 SVGAGI. V dropped 8 bases and J dropped 6 bases, with 17 bases sitting between them. The CDR3 is 14 residues long. The CDR3 nucleotides are TGTGCCAGCTGTCCAGGGGGACTGGGAAACATTCAGTACTTC. Translation: CASCPGGLGNIQYF.

The V and J genes are TRBV28 and TRBJ1-4, with 8 bases lining up with TRBD1. CDR1 and CDR2 (germline): MDHEN, SYDVKM. J lost 5 bases, V lost 6 bases, and 5 bases had no gene match. The CDR3 totals 14 residues. CDR3 sequence: CASRTSGGNEKLFF. The CDR3 nucleotides are TGTGCCAGCAGGACGTCAGGGGGCAATGAAAAACTGTTTTTT.

This sequence joins TRBV9 and TRBJ2-7; 8 bases are a match to TRBD1. Germline values: CDR1 SGDLS, CDR2 YYNGEE. This CDR3 contains 15 residues. V lost 3 bases to trimming and J lost 2 bases; unmatched junction nucleotides: 7. The CDR3 loop is CASSATGETAYEQYF. The CDR3 coding sequence is TGTGCCAGCAGCGCGACAGGGGAGACGGCCTACGAGCAGTACTTC. The whole variable domain, remainder taken from reference TRBV9 and TRBJ2-7, is DSGVTQTPKHLITATGQRVTLRCSPRSGDLSVYWYQQSLDQGLQFLIQYYNGEERAKGNILERFSAQQFPDLHSELNLSSLELGDSALYFCASSATGETAYEQYFGPGTRLTVT.

This chain's CDR3 is CASSLRLEDGTQYF. In DNA, the CDR3 is TGCGCCAGCAGCTTGCGACTGGAAGATGGTACGCAGTATTTT. The gene calls are TRBV5-1 and TRBJ2-3; no firm D call. V was clipped by 1 base and J by 8 bases, with 14 bases between them. Looked up from germline, CDR1 is SGHRS and CDR2 is YFSETQ. This CDR3 contains 14 residues.

J is TRBJ1-2 and V is TRBV29-1, with a weak D call TRBD1 (5 bases). V was shortened by 6 bases and J by 0 bases, with 11 bases between the two germline ends. Per germline, CDR1 SQVTM and CDR2 ANQGSEA. The CDR3 runs 13 residues. The CDR3 DNA reads TGCAGCGTAGACCTGGGACCTAACTATGGCTACACCTTC. Encoded protein: CSVDLGPNYGYTF.

In the case of this clone: Other DNA variants within this sample encode the same CDR3. In DNA form, the CDR3 reads TGCAGCGTTGAAGCAGGGGGCGGCTATGGCTACACCTTC. It encodes CSVEAGGGYGYTF. The J gene is TRBJ1-2, the V gene TRBV29-1, with 8 bases fitting TRBD1. The V gene end was trimmed by 1 base and the J gene end by 4 bases; junction bases not matched to a gene: 2. The CDR3 sequence is 13 residues long. Germline CDR1 is SQVTM and CDR2 is ANQGSEA.

The CDR3 bases are TGTGCCAGTAGTATCAATAGCGGCACTGAAGCTTTCTTT. This codes for CASSINSGTEAFF. The rearrangement uses TRBV19 and TRBJ1-1; D uncertain. CDR1 and CDR2 (germline): LNHDA, SQIVND (reference sequence). V was cut by 3 bases and J by 4 bases, with 9 bases left in between. The CDR3 is 13 residues long.

Comments on this clone: The same CDR3 is also encoded by other DNA sequences in this sample. V usage is TRBV9 and J usage is TRBJ2-7, with D unresolved. This CDR3 comprises 15 residues. Per germline, CDR1 SGDLS and CDR2 YYNGEE. V lost 0 bases and J lost 2, with 12 bases in between. The CDR3 bases are TGTGCCAGCAGCGTAGCAGGCCAGCCTACCTACGAGCAGTACTTC. Translated: CASSVAGQPTYEQYF.

The chain employs TRBV30 and TRBJ1-2; no reliable D call. The CDR3 is 14 amino acids. Per germline, CDR1 GTSNPN and CDR2 SVGIG (reference sequence). The V end lost 0 bases, the J end lost 8 bases, and 16 bases lay between the germline ends. CDR3 in amino acids: CAWSVLGTVGGYTF. For the CDR3, the DNA is TGTGCCTGGAGTGTACTAGGAACAGTTGGAGGCTACACCTTC.

This chain connects TRBV28 to TRBJ2-6; D is possibly TRBD2 (7 bases). The length of the CDR3 is 16 residues. Trimming left V 8 bases short and J 3 bases short, with 17 bases between. Germline V gene sequence: CDR1 MDHEN, CDR2 SYDVKM. The CDR3, as DNA: TGTGCCAGCTGCAAGGGGGGGGCTTTTGGGGCCAACGTCCTGACTTTC. Translating it yields CASCKGGAFGANVLTF.

The table lists this clone with a few counts. The chain links TRBV6-5 to TRBJ1-1, with a possible D match to TRBD1 (5 bases). Germline CDR1 MNHEY, CDR2 SVGAGI. Deletions cut 3 bases from V and 4 bases from J, with 6 bases between. The length of the CDR3 is 12 residues. CDR3 region: CASSYGGTEAFF. DNA for the CDR3: TGTGCCAGCAGTTATGGGGGCACTGAAGCTTTCTTT.

This chain joins TRBV7-2 and TRBJ2-2, with TRBD1 as a possible D gene (5 bases). The CDR3 loop spans 13 amino acids. Germline CDR1 reads SGHTA; CDR2 reads FQGNSA. Trimming removed 2 bases at V and 8 bases at J, with 9 bases between. The chain's CDR3 is CASSLSGKGELFF. As DNA, the CDR3 is TGTGCCAGCAGCTTATCAGGGAAAGGGGAGCTGTTTTTT.

This chain uses TRBV15 with TRBJ2-3; 13 bases line up with TRBD2. The germline V gene has CDR1 LNHNV and CDR2 YYDKDF (reference sequence). This CDR3 has 16 residues. V gave up 4 bases and J gave up 2 bases; unmatched junction bases: 3. The CDR3 reads CATSKGLAGDTDTQYF. The CDR3 DNA is TGTGCCACCAGCAAAGGACTAGCGGGGGACACAGATACGCAGTATTTT.

This clone has a handful of counts. The rearrangement joins TRBV11-1 to TRBJ2-1, with 9 positions matching TRBD2. This CDR3 comprises 14 residues. Germline trimming cut 5 bases from V and 6 bases from J; bases unmatched to any gene: 5. CDR1 is SGHAT and CDR2 is FQDESV in the germline V gene (reference sequence). CDR3 sequence reads: CASSLGAGGNEQFF. CDR3 in DNA: TGTGCCAGCAGCCTAGGAGCGGGAGGCAATGAGCAGTTCTTC.